Listed here are 30 T cell receptor beta chains from one sample, sequenced in a study of T cells after posttransplantation cyclophosphamide. The protocol was immunoSEQ multiplex PCR, while the TCRdb copy is restricted to in-frame clones and leaves out a portion. The repertoire has more than 30,000 clones, about nine tenths of them found once; the top ten carry roughly 0.25%. Cells defined as naive were viable CD3+CD4+ or CD3+CD8+ and CCR7+CD45RA+CD45RO-CD95-CD27+CD28+. The sequenced material came from naive CD4+ T cells sorted from PBMCs. The receptors were sampled from a woman aged 60-75 years in good health, CMV-negative, and a related stem cell transplant donor.

V and J are TRBV29-1 and TRBJ2-3; weak D call: TRBD1 (6 bases). V was shortened by 6 bases and J by 2 bases, with 18 bases between the two germline ends. The CDR3 runs to 15 residues. Germline CDR1 and CDR2: SQVTM and ANQGSEA. The CDR3 nucleotides read TGCAGCGTCTCCGGTTCACAGGGACCCACAGATACGCAGTATTTT. It translates to CSVSGSQGPTDTQYF.

The genes are TRBV7-9 and TRBJ2-5; TRBD1 matches at 7 bases. This CDR3 is built from 14 residues. Germline V lookup: CDR1 SEHNR, CDR2 FQNEAQ (reference sequence). V shed 5 bases, J shed 4 bases, and the junction held 7 bases outside the gene matches. In DNA, the CDR3 is TGTGCCAGCAGCCCCGGACAGGTACTAGAGACCCAGTACTTC. Its protein is CASSPGQVLETQYF.

The chain combines TRBV5-1 with TRBJ2-5; TRBD2 aligns across 16 bases. This CDR3 contains 16 residues. Germline values: CDR1 SGHRS, CDR2 YFSETQ. The J segment lost 4 bases and the V segment lost 3 bases, leaving 3 bases of the junction unmatched. CDR3 protein: CASSSGTSGGGETQYF. CDR3 coding DNA: TGCGCCAGCAGCTCCGGGACTAGCGGGGGGGGAGAGACCCAGTACTTC. The complete variable domain, with remaining parts taken from reference TRBV5-1 and TRBJ2-5, reads KAGVTQTPRYLIKTRGQQVTLSCSPISGHRSVSWYQQTPGQGLQFLFEYFSETQRNKGNFPGRFSGRQFSNSRSEMNVSTLELGDSALYLCASSSGTSGGGETQYFGPGTRLLVL.

The CDR3 bases are TGTGCCAGCAGCGATACCGGGCCCCGAAGGGGTTTCCTCCACTTT. Translating gives CASSDTGPRRGFLHF. The chain couples TRBV28 to TRBJ1-6, with D perhaps matching TRBD1 (5 bases). Germline CDR1 is MDHEN and CDR2 is SYDVKM. This CDR3 is built from 15 residues. V lost 6 bases and J 15 bases, leaving 24 bases between the germline ends.

This clone was counted a few times. The rearrangement links TRBV6-5 to TRBJ1-1; D not resolved. This CDR3 comprises 14 residues. Germline assignment: CDR1 MNHEY and CDR2 SVGAGI. Trimming left V 6 bases short and J 5 bases short, with 16 bases between. CDR3 loop: CASRTGFSSTEAFF. The CDR3 bases are TGTGCCAGCAGAACCGGGTTTTCCTCGACTGAAGCTTTCTTT.

The V call is TRBV6-1, the J call TRBJ1-4; TRBD1 matches at 7 bases. The V and J ends lost 8 bases and 4 bases, in that order; junction bases with no gene match: 7. Looked up from germline, CDR1 is MNHNS and CDR2 is SASEGT. There are 14 residues in the CDR3. The chain's CDR3 is CASRYGTVNEKLFF. The CDR3 region has the DNA TGTGCCAGCCGTTATGGGACAGTTAATGAAAAACTGTTTTTT.

The chain links TRBV6-5 to TRBJ1-1; 7 bases fit TRBD1. With V trimmed by 6 bases and J by 6 bases, 4 bases remained unmatched. The CDR3 is made up of 12 amino acids. Germline V gene sequence: CDR1 MNHEY, CDR2 SVGAGI. CDR3: CASSRQGAEAFF. DNA for the CDR3: TGTGCCAGCAGCCGGCAGGGGGCTGAAGCTTTCTTT.

This chain joins TRBV15 and TRBJ2-5; 7 bases align to TRBD2. V lost 5 bases and J lost 2; bases outside the gene matches: 11. The CDR3 extends over 16 amino acids. In germline, CDR1 is LNHNV, CDR2 YYDKDF (reference sequence). In nucleotides, the CDR3 is TGTGCCACCAGCGGAGGGAGGGCCGGTCTACAAGAGACCCAGTACTTC. It yields the protein CATSGGRAGLQETQYF.

Concerning this clone: The junction does not match germline at one end; this may be a read error. The chain combines TRBV6-1 with TRBJ1-5, with 12 bases identical to TRBD1. The germline V gene encodes CDR1 MNHNS and CDR2 SASEGT. The CDR3 spans 17 residues. The CDR3 DNA sequence: TGTGCCATCAGTGAGTCGGGGACAGGGGGCGGCAATCAGCCCCAGCATTTT. It encodes CAISESGTGGGNQPQHF.

The rearrangement links TRBV6-4 to TRBJ1-2; D gene ambiguous. V lost 2 bases to trimming and J lost 7 bases, with 8 bases between them. The CDR3 consists of 12 residues. Germline V gene lookup returns CDR1 MRHNA and CDR2 SNTAGT. The CDR3 loop reads CASSDRLGGYTF. The CDR3 region has the DNA TGTGCCAGCAGTGACCGACTTGGTGGCTACACCTTC.

The chain combines TRBV5-1 with TRBJ2-5; perhaps TRBD1 as D (6 bases). Germline values: CDR1 SGHRS, CDR2 YFSETQ. The CDR3 is 15 residues long. Trimming removed 7 bases at V and 5 bases at J, with 21 bases between. The CDR3 region has the DNA TGCGCCAGCCGACTGTCCATTGGGGGCGTGGAGACCCAGTACTTC. The encoded protein is CASRLSIGGVETQYF. The full variable domain, its missing parts supplied by reference TRBV5-1 and TRBJ2-5, is KAGVTQTPRYLIKTRGQQVTLSCSPISGHRSVSWYQQTPGQGLQFLFEYFSETQRNKGNFPGRFSGRQFSNSRSEMNVSTLELGDSALYLCASRLSIGGVETQYFGPGTRLLVL.

The chain carries TRBV27 and TRBJ1-6; maybe TRBD1 (6 bases). There are 15 residues in the CDR3. The germline V gene has CDR1 MNHEY and CDR2 SMNVEV (reference sequence). Trimming took 2 bases from V and 7 from J, leaving 12 bases between them. CDR3 sequence: CASSLQGQTNSPLHF. CDR3 bases: TGTGCCAGCAGTTTACAAGGACAGACAAATTCACCCCTCCACTTT.

This chain connects TRBV28 to TRBJ2-2, with TRBD2 matching 12 bases. CDR1 is MDHEN and CDR2 is SYDVKM in the germline V gene. J lost 5 bases, V lost 5 bases, and 9 bases had no gene match. This CDR3 region has 17 residues. CDR3 protein: CASSPPWGTSGTGELFF. The DNA for the CDR3 is TGTGCCAGCAGTCCGCCTTGGGGGACTAGCGGGACCGGGGAGCTGTTTTTT.

The genes are TRBV19 and TRBJ1-2; D unresolved. The germline V gene encodes CDR1 LNHDA and CDR2 SQIVND (reference sequence). There are 14 residues in the CDR3. Trimming took off 7 bases at V and 0 bases at J, with 12 bases between the two ends. CDR3 coding DNA: TGTGCCAGTACCATTTCCACAGCTAACTATGGCTACACCTTC. Amino acids: CASTISTANYGYTF.

The rearrangement uses TRBV27 and TRBJ2-1; 7 bases match TRBD2. V trimming: 1 base; J trimming: 4 bases; junction bases outside the gene matches: 10. CDR3 length: 17 amino acids. The V gene's germline CDR1 is MNHEY and CDR2 SMNVEV (reference sequence). CDR3 sequence (DNA): TGTGCCAGCAGTTTATATGCCGGGAGGAACGAATACAATGAGCAGTTCTTC. Translating it yields CASSLYAGRNEYNEQFF.

The rearrangement uses TRBV7-2 and TRBJ1-1; 9 nucleotides match TRBD1. The CDR3 runs to 15 residues. Germline V CDR1 and CDR2: SGHTA, FQGNSA. Trimming took 4 bases from V and 4 from J; bases not matched to a gene: 7. DNA for the CDR3: TGTGCCAGCAGCTCCGCCGGGACAGGGATCACTGAAGCTTTCTTT. Encoded protein: CASSSAGTGITEAFF.

Remarks on this clone: Other DNA sequences in this specimen translate into the identical CDR3. The V gene is TRBV6-5, the J gene TRBJ1-3, with a possible D match to TRBD1 (5 bases). Germline V lookup: CDR1 MNHEY, CDR2 SVGAGI. Trimming removed 0 bases at V and 1 base at J, with 10 bases between. CDR3 length: 16 residues. Written as DNA, the CDR3 is TGTGCCAGCAGTTACTCCGGCCAGGGATCTGGAAACACCATATATTTT. Protein sequence: CASSYSGQGSGNTIYF.

The chain uses TRBV6-4 and TRBJ1-6, with D maybe TRBD1 (5 bases). Trimming removed 6 bases at V and 5 bases at J, with 14 bases between. Germline values: CDR1 MRHNA, CDR2 SNTAGT. CDR3 size: 15 residues. CDR3 sequence (DNA): TGTGCCAGCAGCGATTCATGGGGGGATAATTCACCCCTCCACTTT. Translated: CASSDSWGDNSPLHF.

The V call is TRBV18, the J call TRBJ2-7; D is perhaps TRBD1 (7 bases). The CDR3 spans 14 residues. Deletions cut 3 bases from V and 2 bases from J, with 11 bases between. Germline-derived CDR1 and CDR2 are KGHSH and LQKENI. CDR3: CASSPGGGTYEQYF. The CDR3 region has the DNA TGTGCCAGCTCACCTGGAGGGGGCACCTACGAGCAGTACTTC.

The CDR3 protein is CASSLGTRSYNEQFF. The CDR3 DNA reads TGTGCCAGCAGCCTCGGGACTAGGTCCTACAATGAGCAGTTCTTC. This chain joins TRBV7-6 and TRBJ2-1, with 8 nucleotides matching TRBD2. CDR3 length: 15 amino acids. V was pared by 5 bases and J by 1 base, with 4 bases of the junction left unmatched. The germline gives CDR1 SGHVS, CDR2 FNYEAQ.

The chain uses TRBV11-3 and TRBJ1-2, with 9 bases identical to TRBD1. Germline V gives CDR1 SGHNT, CDR2 YENEEA. This CDR3 region has 13 residues. V dropped 8 bases and J dropped 4; count of bases not matched to a gene: 5. Here the CDR3 reads CASHGTGIYGYTF. The CDR3 nucleotides read TGTGCCAGCCATGGGACAGGGATCTATGGCTACACCTTC.

This CDR3 reads CATSSIGTGAYEQYF. As DNA, the CDR3 is TGTGCCACCAGCAGTATAGGGACAGGGGCATACGAGCAGTACTTC. The rearrangement uses TRBV15 and TRBJ2-5; 10 bases align to TRBD1. The assigned J gene may be wrong: the sequence end matches TRBJ2-7 better. This CDR3 contains 15 residues. Germline-derived CDR1 and CDR2 are LNHNV and YYDKDF (reference sequence).

This chain joins TRBV4-1 and TRBJ1-2, with 7 bases that match TRBD1. Trimming removed 4 bases from V and 6 bases from J; junction bases left unmatched: 11. The CDR3 runs to 15 residues. CDR1 and CDR2 from the germline V gene are MGHRA and YSYEKL. The CDR3 here is CASSPGDRAGNGYTF. In DNA form, the CDR3 reads TGCGCCAGCAGCCCAGGTGACAGGGCCGGAAATGGCTACACCTTC.

The genes are TRBV9 and TRBJ2-2, with 8 bases matching TRBD1. This CDR3 comprises 15 residues. Germline-derived CDR1 and CDR2 are SGDLS and YYNGEE. J gave up 6 bases and V 4 bases, and 8 bases lay outside the gene matches. CDR3 DNA: TGTGCCAGCAGCACTCGGACAGGGAGCCCCGGGGAGCTGTTTTTT. Encoded protein: CASSTRTGSPGELFF.

V usage is TRBV10-3 and J usage is TRBJ2-5; 8 bases match TRBD1. The CDR3 totals 13 residues. J gave up 5 bases and V 6 bases, and 5 bases lay outside the gene matches. In germline, CDR1 is ENHRY, CDR2 SYGVKD. CDR3 nucleotides: TGTGCCATCAGCTCGACAGGGGAGGAGACCCAGTACTTC. Protein product: CAISSTGEETQYF.

This chain joins TRBV9 and TRBJ1-1; D gene unclear. V was clipped by 0 bases and J by 8 bases, with 14 bases between them. CDR1 SGDLS and CDR2 YYNGEE come from the germline V gene. CDR3 length equals 14 residues. The DNA of the CDR3 is TGTGCCAGCAGCGTAGGTGACACCGCTGGAGAAGCTTTCTTT. Amino acid sequence: CASSVGDTAGEAFF.

This chain uses TRBV29-1 with TRBJ1-2, with a tentative D call TRBD1 (5 bases). V gave up 6 bases and J gave up 3 bases, with 20 bases separating them. The CDR3 sequence is 15 residues long. CDR1 SQVTM and CDR2 ANQGSEA come from the germline V gene. In DNA, the CDR3 is TGCAGCGTGGGGGGAGCGGGGGTGAGGGACTATGGCTACACCTTC. As protein: CSVGGAGVRDYGYTF.

This clone was picked up one time. The gene calls are TRBV7-2 and TRBJ2-7; D may be TRBD2 (6 bases). This CDR3 has 13 amino acids. Trimming removed 7 bases at V and 1 base at J, with 11 bases between. Germline V CDR1 and CDR2: SGHTA, FQGNSA. The CDR3 nucleotides are TGTGCCAGCACCAATAGCGGTTCCTACGAGCAGTACTTC. It specifies CASTNSGSYEQYF.

This clone has a handful of counts. The chain is built from TRBV11-1 and TRBJ2-7; 7 positions match TRBD1. The junction had 8 bases not matched to a gene; V was cut back by 3 bases and J by 3 bases. Germline loops: CDR1 SGHAT, CDR2 FQDESV (reference sequence). The CDR3 has 15 residues. CDR3 in amino acids: CASSLNRGLHYEQYF. In nucleotides, the CDR3 is TGTGCCAGCAGCTTGAACAGGGGATTGCACTACGAGCAGTACTTC.

The chain employs TRBV5-1 and TRBJ2-3, with 8 bases aligning to TRBD1. This CDR3 comprises 15 residues. Trimming removed 2 bases from V and 5 bases from J; junction bases left unmatched: 7. Germline CDR1 and CDR2: SGHRS and YFSETQ. For the CDR3, the DNA is TGCGCCAGCAGCTTACTTCGACAGGGGAGAGATACGCAGTATTTT. It yields the protein CASSLLRQGRDTQYF.